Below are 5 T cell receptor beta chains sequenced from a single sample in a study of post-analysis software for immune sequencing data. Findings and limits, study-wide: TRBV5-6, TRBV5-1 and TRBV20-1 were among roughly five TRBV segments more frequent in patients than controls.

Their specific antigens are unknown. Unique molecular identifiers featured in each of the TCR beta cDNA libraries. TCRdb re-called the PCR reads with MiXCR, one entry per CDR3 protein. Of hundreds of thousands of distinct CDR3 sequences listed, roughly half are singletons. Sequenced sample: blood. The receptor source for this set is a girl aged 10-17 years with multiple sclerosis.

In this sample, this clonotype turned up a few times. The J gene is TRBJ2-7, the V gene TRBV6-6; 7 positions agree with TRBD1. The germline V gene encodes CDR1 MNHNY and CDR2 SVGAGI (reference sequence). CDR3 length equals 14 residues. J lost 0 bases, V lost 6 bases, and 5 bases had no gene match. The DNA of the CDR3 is TGTGCCAGCAGCGAACAGGGGAACTCCTACGAGCAGTACTTC. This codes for CASSEQGNSYEQYF.

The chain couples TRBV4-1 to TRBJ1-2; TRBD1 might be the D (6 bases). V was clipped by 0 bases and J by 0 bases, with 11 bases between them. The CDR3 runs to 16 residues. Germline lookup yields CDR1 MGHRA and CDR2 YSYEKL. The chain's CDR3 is CASSQDRQAANYGYTF. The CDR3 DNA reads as TGCGCCAGCAGCCAAGATCGACAGGCGGCTAACTATGGCTACACCTTC.

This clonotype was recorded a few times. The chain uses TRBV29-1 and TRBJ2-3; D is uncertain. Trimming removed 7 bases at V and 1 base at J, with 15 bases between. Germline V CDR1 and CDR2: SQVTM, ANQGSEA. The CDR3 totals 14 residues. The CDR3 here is CSADLRHRTDTQYF. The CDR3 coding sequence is TGCAGCGCCGATCTTAGGCACCGCACAGATACGCAGTATTTT.

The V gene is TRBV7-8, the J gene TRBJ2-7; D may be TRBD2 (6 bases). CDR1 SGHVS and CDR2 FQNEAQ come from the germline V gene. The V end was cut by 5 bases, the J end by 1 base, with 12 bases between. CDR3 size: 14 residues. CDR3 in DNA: TGTGCCAGCAGCCTTAAGCGGGTTTCCTACGAGCAGTACTTC. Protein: CASSLKRVSYEQYF.

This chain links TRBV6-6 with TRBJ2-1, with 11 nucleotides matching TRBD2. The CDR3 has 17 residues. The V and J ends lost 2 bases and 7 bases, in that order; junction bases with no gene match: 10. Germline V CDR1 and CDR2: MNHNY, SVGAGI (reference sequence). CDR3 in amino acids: CASSYRSSGGFGNEQFF. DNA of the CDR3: TGTGCCAGCAGTTACAGGTCTAGCGGGGGGTTCGGGAATGAGCAGTTCTTC.